This TCR beta chain appears in the sequencing data of a study of shared clonotypes between healthy human individuals. Findings of the study overall: Clonotypes not shared had lower generation probabilities than those common to all four donors.

The naive CD8 population came from CD45RO-negative cells selected for CCR7, without terminally differentiated effector memory CD45RA+ cells. Donors were Caucasian adults residing in Nashville, Tennessee, USA. This clone was seen just once. The antigen is undetermined. Deep was the level used in running the assay. Original processing methods: ImmunoSEQ only sent back junction sequences with no quality scores, so filtering was done differently. The data were produced by immunoSEQ multiplex PCR, yet TCRdb's version contains in-frame clones alone and is incomplete. The V and J calls and clone size were taken over from that table, and D and trimming were inferred from the DNA. The data hold fewer than 800,000 clones, with 90% to 95% observed a single time. The V and J ends lost 0 bases and 7 bases respectively, with 10 bases between them. The CDR3 is 14 amino acids. Germline V gene data show CDR1 as SGHNT and CDR2 as YENEEA.

This TCR derives from a man between 25 and 39 years old in good health. This chain connects TRBV11-3 to TRBJ2-1, with a possible D match to TRBD1 (6 bases). Sequencing was done on a sample of naive CD8+ T cells sorted from blood. This CDR3 is CASSLDARGNEQFF. In DNA, the CDR3 is TGTGCCAGCAGCTTAGACGCCAGGGGAAATGAGCAGTTCTTC.